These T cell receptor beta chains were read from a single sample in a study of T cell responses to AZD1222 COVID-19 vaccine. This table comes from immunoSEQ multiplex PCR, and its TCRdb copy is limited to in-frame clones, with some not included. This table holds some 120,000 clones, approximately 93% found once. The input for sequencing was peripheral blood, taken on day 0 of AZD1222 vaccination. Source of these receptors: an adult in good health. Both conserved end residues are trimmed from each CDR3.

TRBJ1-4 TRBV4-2 ASSLRRAATNEKLF
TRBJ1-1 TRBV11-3 ASSLFTYTEAF
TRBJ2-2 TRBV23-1 ASSQSWRSNTGELF
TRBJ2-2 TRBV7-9 ASSPGLAGGKTGELF
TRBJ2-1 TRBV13 ASSLGRAVDEQF
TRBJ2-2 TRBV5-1 ASSFAGDGGELF
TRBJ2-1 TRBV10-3 ASRGGSPSYNEQF
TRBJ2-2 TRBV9 ASSVEGVRASGELF
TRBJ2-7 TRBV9 ASSVAGQGHEQY
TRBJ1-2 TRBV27 ASSLSGDITYGYT